This T cell receptor (beta chain) was recorded in a study of cytomegalovirus exposure and HLA in healthy donors. Study conclusions and caveats: A later analysis showed TCR association rates differing by HLA locus, peaking at DRB1 and lowest at HLA-C.

CDR3 length: 15 amino acids. The germline V gene encodes CDR1 SEHNR and CDR2 FQNEAQ (reference sequence). The PCR made use of 60 Vbeta and 13 Jbeta primers. The method was immunoSEQ multiplex PCR; TCRdb's version includes in-frame clones alone and lacks a portion of them. Of 55,000 to 65,000 clones listed, about 85% are singletons. A remark on this clone: Its antigen remains unknown. Mismatch with germline at one junction end may stem from a read error.

The sequence was obtained from a female donor in good health and CMV-seronegative. V gene TRBV7-9 combines with J gene TRBJ1-5, with D maybe TRBD1 (6 bases). The sequenced sample was PBMCs. The CDR3 DNA follows: TGTTCCAGCAGCTTTGATGGGGGCGCGGATCAGCCCCAGCATTTT. Translated, it gives CSSSFDGGADQPQHF.